This T cell receptor beta chain was sequenced for a study of PD-1 blockade in mismatch repair-deficient tumors. The overall study: Enrolled about 2013-2016, patients had progressing, pretreated mismatch repair-deficient cancers of 12 types. General study points: About 4.5% of the roughly 140 peptide-expanded blood TCRs were also found in tumor.

The assay was immunoSEQ multiplex PCR, and TCRdb's table has in-frame clones only and misses some. The sample shows more than 13,000 clones, 65% to 90% of them seen only once. This clone was found a few times. The antigen remains undetermined. The CDR3 length is 13 residues. J lost 5 bases, V lost 3 bases, and 4 bases had no gene match. Per the germline V gene, CDR1 is GTSNPN and CDR2 is SVGIG (reference sequence). The time point here: identical roughly eleven-day culture without peptide (control). Three pembrolizumab responders had their TCRs sequenced. The chain combines TRBV30 with TRBJ2-1; TRBD1 agrees at 7 bases. This sample comprised cells cultured in vitro, obtained from a patient treated with pembrolizumab. The TCR comes from an adult with mismatch repair-deficient cancer. The CDR3 spells CAWRGDSNNEQFF. CDR3 in DNA: TGTGCCTGGAGGGGGGACAGCAACAATGAGCAGTTCTTC.